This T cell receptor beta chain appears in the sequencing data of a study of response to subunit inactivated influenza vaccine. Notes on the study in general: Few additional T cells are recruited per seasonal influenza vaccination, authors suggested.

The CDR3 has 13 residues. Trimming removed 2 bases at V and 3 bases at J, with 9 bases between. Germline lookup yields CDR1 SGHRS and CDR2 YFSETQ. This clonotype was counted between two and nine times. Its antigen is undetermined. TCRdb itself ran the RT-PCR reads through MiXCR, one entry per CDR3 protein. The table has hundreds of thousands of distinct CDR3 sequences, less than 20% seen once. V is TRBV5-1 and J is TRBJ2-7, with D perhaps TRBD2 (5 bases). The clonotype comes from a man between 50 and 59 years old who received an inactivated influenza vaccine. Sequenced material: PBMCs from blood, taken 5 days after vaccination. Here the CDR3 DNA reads TGCGCCAGCAGCTTAAACGGGATCTACGAGCAGTACTTC. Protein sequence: CASSLNGIYEQYF. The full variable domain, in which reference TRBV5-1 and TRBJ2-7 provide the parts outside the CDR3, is KAGVTQTPRYLIKTRGQQVTLSCSPISGHRSVSWYQQTPGQGLQFLFEYFSETQRNKGNFPGRFSGRQFSNSRSEMNVSTLELGDSALYLCASSLNGIYEQYFGPGTRLTVT.